This T cell receptor beta chain was recorded in a study of T cell clones after liver transplantation. Study background: TCRbeta sequencing after a pre-transplant mixed lymphocyte reaction identified graft-donor-reactive clones, later tracked in post-transplant blood. Graft-donor-reactive sequences were compared with third-party-reactive TCRbeta sequences from pre-transplant mixed lymphocyte reactions. Overall study results and limits: Circulating graft-donor-reactive CD4 TCRbeta sequences fell significantly post-transplant in most of the 8 subjects.

The CDR3 runs 14 residues. Germline-derived CDR1 and CDR2 are SGHAT and FQNNGV. V lost 5 bases and J lost 5; bases outside the gene matches: 8. TCRdb's table, derived via immunoSEQ multiplex PCR, lists solely in-frame clones and lacks some. This sample has 20,000 or so clones; 80% to 95% occur once, and the top ten carry 25%. To note about this clone: No antigen is known for it.

V is TRBV11-2 and J is TRBJ1-1, with 7 bases identical to TRBD1. The receptor was derived from a human patient who received a liver transplant. A share of the T cells may be of graft donor origin. Here the sequenced sample was CD8+ T cells from blood, taken roughly 25 months after liver transplant. CDR3 sequence (DNA): TGTGCCAGCAGCCCCACAGGGGACAGTACTGAAGCTTTCTTT. The encoded protein is CASSPTGDSTEAFF. Using reference TRBV11-2 and TRBJ1-1 for the parts outside the CDR3, the full variable domain is EAGVAQSPRYKIIEKRQSVAFWCNPISGHATLYWYQQILGQGPKLLIQFQNNGVVDDSQLPKDRFSAERLKGVDSTLKIQPAKLEDSAVYLCASSPTGDSTEAFFGQGTRLTVV.